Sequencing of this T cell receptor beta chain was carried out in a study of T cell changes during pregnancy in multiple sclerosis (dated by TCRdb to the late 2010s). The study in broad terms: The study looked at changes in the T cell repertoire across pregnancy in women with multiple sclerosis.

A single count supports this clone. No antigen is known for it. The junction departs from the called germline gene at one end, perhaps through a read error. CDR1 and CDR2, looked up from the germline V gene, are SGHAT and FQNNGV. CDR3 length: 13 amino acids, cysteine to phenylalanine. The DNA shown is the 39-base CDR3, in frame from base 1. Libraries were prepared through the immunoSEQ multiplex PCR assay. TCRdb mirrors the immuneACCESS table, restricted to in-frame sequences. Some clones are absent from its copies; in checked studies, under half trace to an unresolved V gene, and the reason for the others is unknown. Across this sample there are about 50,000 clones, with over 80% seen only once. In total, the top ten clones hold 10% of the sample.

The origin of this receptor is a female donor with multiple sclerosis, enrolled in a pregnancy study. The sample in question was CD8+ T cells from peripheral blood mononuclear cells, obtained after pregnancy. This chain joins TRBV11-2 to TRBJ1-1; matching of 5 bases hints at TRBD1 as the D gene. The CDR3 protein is CASSLDGGAEAFF. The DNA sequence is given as TGTGCCAGCAGCCTAGACGGGGGGGCTGAAGCTTTCTTT.